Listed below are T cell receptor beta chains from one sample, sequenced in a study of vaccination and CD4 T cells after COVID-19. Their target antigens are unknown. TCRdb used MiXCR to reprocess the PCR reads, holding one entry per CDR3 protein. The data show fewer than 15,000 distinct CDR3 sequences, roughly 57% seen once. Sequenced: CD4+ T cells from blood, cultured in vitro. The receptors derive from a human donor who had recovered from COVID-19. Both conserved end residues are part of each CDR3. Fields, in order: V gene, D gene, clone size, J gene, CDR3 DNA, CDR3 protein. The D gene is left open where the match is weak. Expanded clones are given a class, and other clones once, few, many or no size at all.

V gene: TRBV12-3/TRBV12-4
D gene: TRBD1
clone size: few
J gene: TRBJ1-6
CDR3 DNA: TGTGCCAGTGACCCGGGGACAGGCAATAATTCACCCCTCCACTTT
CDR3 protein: CASDPGTGNNSPLHF

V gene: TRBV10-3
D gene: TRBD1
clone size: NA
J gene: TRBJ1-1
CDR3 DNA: TGTGCCATCAGTGAGTCTTTGGGGACAGGGGTTCGGAACACTGAAGCTTTCTTT
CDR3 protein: CAISESLGTGVRNTEAFF

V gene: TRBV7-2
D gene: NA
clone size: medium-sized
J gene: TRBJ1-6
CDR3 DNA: TGTGCCAGCAGCTTAGCCAGTCTTAGCTCCTATAATTCACCCCTCCACTTT
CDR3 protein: CASSLASLSSYNSPLHF

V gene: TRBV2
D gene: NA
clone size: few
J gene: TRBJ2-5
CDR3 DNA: TGTGCCAGCATCGGGGAGACCCAGTACTTC
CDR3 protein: CASIGETQYF

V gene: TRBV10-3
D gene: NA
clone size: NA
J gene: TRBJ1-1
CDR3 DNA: TGTGCCATCACCGCGACAGCGAACACTGAAGCTTTCTTT
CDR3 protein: CAITATANTEAFF

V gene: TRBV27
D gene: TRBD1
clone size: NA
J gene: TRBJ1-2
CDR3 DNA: TGTGCCAGCAGTTTATCGGGACAGAACTATGGCTACACCTTC
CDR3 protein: CASSLSGQNYGYTF

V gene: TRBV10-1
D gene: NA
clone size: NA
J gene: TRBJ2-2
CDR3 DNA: TGCGCCAGCAGTGCCACCGTCGGGTTCGGGGAGCTGTTTTTT
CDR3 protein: CASSATVGFGELFF

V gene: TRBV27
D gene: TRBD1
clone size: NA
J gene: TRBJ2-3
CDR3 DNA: TGTGCCAGCAGTTCCCGACAGGGGTTAATTTGGTATTTT
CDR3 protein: CASSSRQGLIWYF

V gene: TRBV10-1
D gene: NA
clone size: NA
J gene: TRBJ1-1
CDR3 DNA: TGCGCCAGCAGTGAGAGCCGTACAGTATCTGAAGCTTTCTTT
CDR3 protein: CASSESRTVSEAFF

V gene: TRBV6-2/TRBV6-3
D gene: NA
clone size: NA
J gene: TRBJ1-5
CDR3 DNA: TGTGCCAGCAGCGACAGGTACGATCAGCCCCAGCATTTT
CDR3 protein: CASSDRYDQPQHF

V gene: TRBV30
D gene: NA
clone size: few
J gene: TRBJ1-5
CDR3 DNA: TGTGCCTGGAGTGTGGGGGGCAGGCTCCCTAGCAATCAGCCCCAGCATTTT
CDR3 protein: CAWSVGGRLPSNQPQHF

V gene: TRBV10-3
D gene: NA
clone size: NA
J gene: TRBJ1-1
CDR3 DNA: TGTGCCATCAGTTTAGGATCGTCCCGCGAAGCTTTCTTT
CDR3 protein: CAISLGSSREAFF

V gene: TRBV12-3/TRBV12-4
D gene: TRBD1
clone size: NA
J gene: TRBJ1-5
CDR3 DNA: TGTGCCAGCAGTGGGACAGGGGTCGTTAGCAATCAGCCCCAGCATTTT
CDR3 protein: CASSGTGVVSNQPQHF

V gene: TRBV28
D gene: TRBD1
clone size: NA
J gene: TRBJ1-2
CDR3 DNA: TGTGCCAGCAGATGGACAGGGGGCTATGGCTACACCTTC
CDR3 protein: CASRWTGGYGYTF

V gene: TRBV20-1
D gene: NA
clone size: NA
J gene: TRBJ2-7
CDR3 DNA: TGCAGTGCTGCAAAGGGGTCCGAGCAGTACTTC
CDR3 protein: CSAAKGSEQYF

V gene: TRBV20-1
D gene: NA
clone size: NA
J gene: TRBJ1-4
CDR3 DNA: TGCAGTGCTAGAAGTCAGGGTGGAGAAAAACTGTTTTTT
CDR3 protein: CSARSQGGEKLFF

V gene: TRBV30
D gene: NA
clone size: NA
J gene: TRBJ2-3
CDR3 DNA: TGTGCTGGAGGGGGCGGGAGCCCCACAGATACGCAGTATTTT
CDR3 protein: CAGGGGSPTDTQYF

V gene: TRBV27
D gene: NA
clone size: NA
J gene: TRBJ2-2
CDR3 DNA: TGTGCCAGCAGTTTATGGCAGAACCCTTTCGGGGAGCTGTTTTTT
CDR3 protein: CASSLWQNPFGELFF

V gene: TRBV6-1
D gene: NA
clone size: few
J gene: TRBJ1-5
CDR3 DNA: TGTGCCAGCAGTGGGCAAGGCCTTAGTAATCAGCCCCAGCATTTT
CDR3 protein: CASSGQGLSNQPQHF

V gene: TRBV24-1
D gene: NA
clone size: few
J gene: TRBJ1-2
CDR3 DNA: TGTGCCACCAGTGATTCCTCGGCTCCGGAGGGCTATGGCTACACCTTC
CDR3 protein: CATSDSSAPEGYGYTF

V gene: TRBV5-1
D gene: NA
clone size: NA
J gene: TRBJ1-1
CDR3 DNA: TGCGCCAGCAGCTCCGGGGGTGGGACTGAAGCTTTCTTT
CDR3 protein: CASSSGGGTEAFF

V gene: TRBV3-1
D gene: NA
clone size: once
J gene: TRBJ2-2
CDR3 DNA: TGTGCCAGCAGCCACTTTGCCGGGGAGCTGTTTTTT
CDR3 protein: CASSHFAGELFF

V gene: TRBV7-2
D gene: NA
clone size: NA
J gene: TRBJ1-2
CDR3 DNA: TGTGCCAGCAGCTTAGCTCAGTTGAAACCGGGCGACGGCTATGGCTACACCTTC
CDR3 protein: CASSLAQLKPGDGYGYTF

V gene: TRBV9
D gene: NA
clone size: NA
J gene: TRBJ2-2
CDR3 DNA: TGTGCCAGCAGCGGTCGCGCCAACACCGGGGAGCTGTTTTTT
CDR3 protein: CASSGRANTGELFF